This T cell receptor beta chain is drawn from a study of metastatic and nonmetastatic thyroid tumors. Across the whole study: Thyroid patients, malignant and benign, had repertoires compared across blood and tumor or nodule tissue.

In this sample, this clone turned up a few times. Before thyroid surgery, none of the patients had received any treatment. The length of the CDR3 is 14 residues. Germline trimming cut 6 bases from V and 6 bases from J; bases unmatched to any gene: 10. Germline V CDR1 and CDR2: SNHLY, FYNNEI. As handled by the study authors: Differences in CDR3 between clinicopathological groups were drawn on to build a classifier intended to discriminate distant-metastatic papillary thyroid cancer patients. TCRdb re-analyzed the PCR reads using MiXCR. The V and J calls come from TCRdb's annotation, not from the publication. This table holds 25,000 to 30,000 clones, 3.7% found once.

The sequence derives from a male donor with papillary thyroid cancer or a benign thyroid nodule (not recorded which). Some clones in this sample may be carry-over from other donors' samples. Specimen: blood. The genes are TRBV2 and TRBJ2-7; TRBD1 matches at 8 bases. The DNA of the CDR3 is TGTGCCAGCAGCGCCCGCAGGGGGCCCTTCGAGCAGTACTTC. It translates to CASSARRGPFEQYF.